The TCR beta chain described here comes from a study of shared clonotypes between healthy human individuals. V was pared by 3 bases and J by 7 bases, with 16 bases between. The CDR3 is made up of 15 amino acids. The germline CDR1 and CDR2 sequences are MDHEN and SYDVKM. Assay execution proceeded at the deep level. DNA at about 210 ng, roughly 30,000 T cell genomes, went into sorted-subset replicate PCRs. Profiled with immunoSEQ multiplex PCR; TCRdb holds only in-frame clones, not every one. Of about 710,000 clones in the sample, 72% were seen once. CD45RA-negative memory and CD45RA+ naive subsets were split from the CD4+ cells.

Sample: memory CD4+ T cells sorted from blood. Subset meaning: CD45RA-negative fraction. The receptor comes from a woman between 25 and 40 years old in good health. This chain uses TRBV28 with TRBJ1-5, with D tentatively TRBD1 (6 bases). CDR3 in DNA: TGTGCCAGCAGTTTTGGGCGGGGGCGAAGACAGCCCCAGCATTTT. Protein sequence: CASSFGRGRRQPQHF.